The subject of this entry is one TCR beta chain. Per the original data handling: Estimation of nucleated cell counts relied on the amplification of reference gene primers. Assay used: immunoSEQ multiplex PCR; TCRdb lists only in-frame clones, some missing. V and J calls plus clone size are reproduced from that table; the DNA served to infer D and trimming. This table holds around 72,000 clones, around 87% found once. These data come from a study of blood T cell repertoires in COVID-19. Whole-study context: Italy, Spain and the United States were the sources of the convalescent and acute COVID-19 samples.

This CDR3 is built from 15 residues. The J segment lost 5 bases and the V segment lost 6 bases, leaving 8 bases of the junction unmatched. The germline CDR1 and CDR2 sequences are LNHDA and SQIVND (reference sequence). The sequence was obtained from a man between 50 and 59 years old with active COVID-19. The sequenced material came from peripheral blood. The chain uses TRBV19 and TRBJ2-2; 8 bases match TRBD1. The CDR3 is CASRPQGAGTGELFF. The CDR3 DNA is TGTGCCAGTAGACCGCAGGGGGCGGGAACCGGGGAGCTGTTTTTT.